Listed below are T cell receptor beta chains from one sample, sequenced in a study of blood T cell repertoires in COVID-19. Assay used: immunoSEQ multiplex PCR; TCRdb lists only in-frame clones, some missing. The sample lists approximately 120,000 clones; roughly 87% were seen once. Sequences were obtained from peripheral blood. The receptors were sampled from an elderly man with active or convalescent COVID-19. Both conserved end residues are part of each CDR3. D genes are given only for firm matches.

v_gene	d_gene	j_gene	CDR3aa
TRBV6-6	.	TRBJ1-1	CASSSPGTAEAFF
TRBV28	.	TRBJ2-7	CASSSLYREQYF
TRBV6-2/TRBV6-3	TRBD1	TRBJ1-4	CASSYSRRTGDEKLFF
TRBV7-2	.	TRBJ1-5	CASSLQGNQPQHF
TRBV9	TRBD2	TRBJ2-5	CASSKRGEETQYF
TRBV27	.	TRBJ2-2	CASRQNRANTGELFF
TRBV7-7	TRBD2	TRBJ2-3	CASSLDAGGTDTQYF
TRBV5-6	.	TRBJ1-6	CASSPGLNSLGNSPLHF
TRBV29-1	TRBD1	TRBJ1-2	CSGGTGAYGYTF
TRBV6-5	TRBD1	TRBJ2-7	CASSIPLGTAYEQYF